The source of this T cell receptor beta chain is a study of shared clonotypes between healthy human individuals (dated by TCRdb to 2018 to 2020). Concerning the study at large: The cohort included three men and a couple of women between 18 and 49 years of age. Different laboratories and diverse techniques were used to prepare libraries and sequence TCR repertoires, to increase sequencing depth and limit assay-specific biases. Leukapheresis yielded between about 0.85 and 9.5 billion PBMCs per donor. Blood TCR repertoires of a handful of healthy adults were deeply sequenced to estimate repertoire size and the extent of clonotype sharing between individuals. For each donor, three plates each were used for CD4 naive and CD4 memory, two plates were used for CD8 naive, and one plate was used for CD8 memory. Overall results and qualifications from the work: Rarefaction of sorted-subset datasets indicated incomplete sequencing despite the large sequencing depth. When four donors were compared, the shared fraction of clonotypes was around 5.1% for naive CD4, 3.5% to 4% for naive CD8, 2.3% for memory CD4, and 0.3% to 0.5% for memory CD8. Higher generation probabilities were observed for clonotypes shared by all four sorted-subset donors than for non-shared clonotypes. Sampling was limited to blood, and TCR repertoires in tissue likely differ from TCR repertoires in blood. Estimated clonotype richness was generally larger for naive than for memory subsets. Because the study included a small number of donors, the genetic and exposure-history diversity represented was limited. Based on pairwise subsampling, the degree of clonotype sharing among donors was expected to be affected by sequencing depth.

The CDR3 spans 15 residues, from the cysteine through the phenylalanine. Left in the record is the CDR3 DNA by itself, 45 bases read in frame from the first base. Reading the germline V gene (reference sequence) gives CDR1 MNHEY and CDR2 SMNVEV. V loses 4 bases, J loses 4 bases, and the germline ends lie 16 bases apart. CD8 naive samples were obtained by positive selection for CCR7 among CD45RO-negative cells, yielding a CD45RA+CCR7+ population from which TemRA cells were excluded. Healthy HIV-negative adults with no recently reported acute infections or vaccinations were included as donors. Every donor was a Caucasian adult living in Nashville, Tennessee, USA. Blood was collected by leukapheresis, and PBMCs were isolated by Ficoll-Histopaque density gradient centrifugation and then cryopreserved in liquid nitrogen vapor phase. Analytical flow cytometry was used to check the purity and quantity of each magnetically sorted T cell population. Each sorted fraction had its genomic DNA isolated and then quantified by UV absorbance on a Nanodrop 2000c.

TCR CDR3 regions were amplified from genomic DNA by multiplex PCR using the deep immunoSEQ assay. For each cell subset, the extracted genomic DNA was distributed evenly across all wells of several immunoSEQ 96-well plates, and each plate served as one replicate. For sorted subsets, each replicate PCR was loaded with 200 ng genomic DNA, equivalent to about 30,000 T cell genomes. The purified libraries were quantified using a Qubit 3.0 fluorometer, sized with a Bioanalyzer 2100, and then quantified again using the KAPA Library Quantification kit. Every immunoSEQ 96-well plate was sequenced on a dedicated single-read 150-cycle Illumina NextSeq 550 flow cell. The authors' analysis ran thus. Because only junctional sequences without quality scores were contained in the immunoSEQ output, filtering matching that applied to full-length reads could not be performed. Sequences were annotated with PyIR, a Python wrapper for IgBLAST v1.9, using IMGT germline references to assign V/J genes and CDR3. Reads with weak V/J assignments (E-value above 1e-6), missing CDR3, stop codons, out-of-frame junctions, or ambiguous translated residues were removed. V3J clonotypes were defined as sequences sharing an identical inferred V gene, J gene, and CDR3 amino acid sequence. Percentage overlap between repertoires was computed as shared unique clonotypes divided by the size of the smaller repertoire. Richness of each repertoire was evaluated using RTK rarefaction, the Chao1 estimator, and Recon v2.1 estimates of unobserved clonotypes. For all TCRbeta clonotypes obtained by the gDNA method from a handful of donors, generation probabilities were computed with OLGA. TCRdb stores this immuneACCESS table with in-frame sequences only. Part of the clones is absent; in the studies checked, under half of the shortfall reflects unresolved V genes, and no reason is known for the rest. Clone size and V and J calls were adopted from that table, with D and trimming inferred from the DNA. The sample includes under 2,000,000 clones, with approximately 95% observed a single time. The ten largest account for 1.2% of the sample.

About this clone: Its binding antigen is unknown. No base-level quality is on record; no much larger clone is a single base apart.

The sequenced material came from naive CD8+ T cells sorted from blood. In light of the paper, this sample's cell subset or site label describes: CD45RA+CCR7+. The V gene is TRBV27 and the J gene is TRBJ2-5; the D gene is possibly TRBD1, with 6 bases matching. The sequence derives from a man in his late teens or twenties in good health. The CDR3 amino acid sequence is: CASSSRSGARETQYF. The nucleotide sequence is given as TGTGCCAGCAGTTCAAGGTCAGGGGCAAGAGAGACCCAGTACTTC.